A selection of T cell receptor beta chains follows, all from one sample in a study of cytomegalovirus exposure and HLA in healthy donors. The protocol was immunoSEQ multiplex PCR, while the TCRdb copy is restricted to in-frame clones and leaves out a portion. The sample records about 79,000 clones, 80% to 95% being singletons. The sample comprised PBMCs. All receptors come from a woman in her twenties or thirties in good health and CMV-seronegative. The CDR3 runs from the conserved cysteine through the conserved F or W.

length	V	J	CDR3
15	TRBV6-1	TRBJ1-1	CASSEFRGMNTEAFF
14	TRBV7-2	TRBJ1-2	CASSRDRGNYGYTF
13	TRBV5-1	TRBJ2-3	CASSRLAADTQYF
14	TRBV5-1	TRBJ1-1	CASSNARGNAEAFF
14	TRBV28	TRBJ1-1	CASSLSGARAEAFF
16	TRBV11-2	TRBJ1-2	CASSHTTGTGVRGYTF
17	TRBV5-4	TRBJ2-7	CASSLLFLAGEAYEQYF
17	TRBV6-4	TRBJ2-1	CASSESGTGVTYNEQFF
14	TRBV27	TRBJ2-7	CASSQLDRFGEQYF
14	TRBV4-1	TRBJ2-7	CASSQEVASYEQYF
15	TRBV7-3	TRBJ1-1	CASSSGTGPNTEAFF
15	TRBV28	TRBJ1-5	CASRFRGRGNQPQHF
15	TRBV5-1	TRBJ2-7	CASRPPGLAGGEQYF
13	TRBV28	TRBJ2-2	CASSLGHHRELFF
14	TRBV30	TRBJ1-1	CAWHEGRGNTEAFF
16	TRBV5-6	TRBJ1-1	CASSLVMPGRYTEAFF
16	TRBV7-2	TRBJ2-3	CASSPRSSGGSDTQYF
14	TRBV5-6	TRBJ1-2	CASINARRHYGYTF
14	TRBV28	TRBJ2-7	CASSWGDRGDEQYF
14	TRBV21-1	TRBJ1-6	CASSNRGNNSPLHF
15	TRBV6-6	TRBJ2-5	CASIPLSGTQETQYF
15	TRBV11-3	TRBJ2-1	CASSFSGGLPNEQFF
15	TRBV4-1	TRBJ1-1	CASSAPTGSYPEAFF
13	TRBV6-6	TRBJ1-6	CASSYAVGRPLHF
12	TRBV2	TRBJ2-3	CASSARASGKYF
19	TRBV4-2	TRBJ2-7	CASSQAGTSGGTLPYEQYF
16	TRBV4-3	TRBJ2-1	CASSQDQGLGYNEQFF
15	TRBV28	TRBJ2-5	CASTPGGGPQETQYF
15	TRBV4-1	TRBJ2-2	CASSPGLANTGELFF
15	TRBV6-5	TRBJ1-1	CASSTGTAPNTEAFF
15	TRBV19	TRBJ2-1	CASSMNADTYNEQFF
14	TRBV30	TRBJ2-7	CAWSGYRGGYEQYF
18	TRBV5-1	TRBJ1-2	CASSLADFTGTRDYGYTF
14	TRBV6-6	TRBJ2-5	CASNIGQGRETQYF
15	TRBV7-2	TRBJ1-1	CASSFPDRAWPEAFF
15	TRBV28	TRBJ1-2	CASSLKRQGDYGYTF
12	TRBV13	TRBJ2-1	CASSGTSGNQFF
14	TRBV5-1	.	CASSLADRGREQYF
14	TRBV28	TRBJ1-1	CASRYRGWNTEAFF
14	TRBV5-1	TRBJ2-1	CASSLGDPSNEQFF